Each of the 18 T cell receptor beta chains below was sequenced from the same sample in a study of Graves' ophthalmopathy and Graves' hyperthyroidism. The TCR beta CDR3 regions underwent amplification from RNA transcripts. HTBI primers were used in a first-round RT-PCR, which preceded a second-round multiplex PCR. TCRdb fed the multiplex PCR reads into MiXCR, producing one record per CDR3 protein. Of some 160,000 distinct CDR3 sequences listed, 39% are singletons. The sample taken for sequencing was peripheral blood. These receptors were taken from a man aged 30 to 45 with Graves' ophthalmopathy.

This clonotype was counted at least ten times. This sequence joins TRBV6-1 and TRBJ2-5; 10 bases fit TRBD1. Germline CDR1 is MNHNS and CDR2 is SASEGT. This CDR3 is built from 16 residues. V trimming: 6 bases; J trimming: 2 bases; junction bases outside the gene matches: 9. The CDR3 sequence is CASSDPGQGTQETQYF. The DNA of the CDR3 is TGTGCCAGCAGCGACCCGGGACAGGGGACACAAGAGACCCAGTACTTC.

Many counts were recorded for this clonotype. J is TRBJ1-1 and V is TRBV7-4; 9 nucleotides align to TRBD1. The CDR3 runs 15 residues. The trim removed 5 bases at V and 2 bases at J, leaving 6 bases unmatched. Germline CDR1 is SGHVT and CDR2 is SQSDAQ. The CDR3 DNA is TGTGCCAGCAGCGAAAACAGGGGGCCCAACACTGAAGCTTTCTTT. It codes for CASSENRGPNTEAFF.

This clonotype came up many times. The J gene is TRBJ2-5, the V gene TRBV5-1; possibly TRBD1 or TRBD2 for D (5 bases each). Trimming removed 7 bases at V and 5 bases at J, with 15 bases between. CDR3 length: 13 amino acids. Per the germline V gene, CDR1 is SGHRS and CDR2 is YFSETQ. CDR3 amino acids: CASLRGVGETQYF. Here the CDR3 DNA reads TGCGCCAGCCTCAGAGGGGTGGGTGAGACCCAGTACTTC. Filled out from reference TRBV5-1 and TRBJ2-5, the complete variable domain reads KAGVTQTPRYLIKTRGQQVTLSCSPISGHRSVSWYQQTPGQGLQFLFEYFSETQRNKGNFPGRFSGRQFSNSRSEMNVSTLELGDSALYLCASLRGVGETQYFGPGTRLLVL.

This clonotype was seen repeatedly, ten times or more. This sequence joins TRBV14 and TRBJ1-3; possible D gene TRBD1, 6 bases. This CDR3 spans 16 amino acids. The germline CDR1 and CDR2 sequences are SGHDN and FVKESK. Trimming pared 0 bases from V and 4 bases from J, leaving 13 bases between. The CDR3 DNA reads TGTGCCAGCAGCCAAGATACAGGGCCAGGGGGAAACACCATATATTTT. Its translation is CASSQDTGPGGNTIYF.

This clonotype came up many times. The chain has TRBV6-2 or TRBV6-3 and TRBJ1-5; unclear D gene. Trimming pared 6 bases from V and 3 bases from J, leaving 6 bases between. Germline values: CDR1 MNHEY, CDR2 SVGEGT. This CDR3 contains 12 residues. As DNA, the CDR3 is TGTGCCAGCAGGAGGTACAATCAGCCCCAGCATTTT. It codes for CASRRYNQPQHF.

This clonotype was counted many times. The V gene is TRBV20-1, the J gene TRBJ2-7, with 8 bases fitting TRBD1. Trimming removed 6 bases from V and 0 bases from J; junction bases left unmatched: 7. The CDR3 spans 14 residues. CDR1 is DFQATT, CDR2 SNEGSKA, per germline (reference sequence). The CDR3 protein is CSASDRGVSYEQYF. Written as DNA, the CDR3 is TGCAGTGCCTCAGACAGGGGAGTCTCCTACGAGCAGTACTTC.

This clonotype is a singleton in its sample. J is TRBJ1-5 and V is TRBV6-1, with D possibly being TRBD1 (5 bases). With 6 bases removed from V and 6 bases from J, the gap between germline ends came to 15 bases. The CDR3 sequence is 14 residues long. Germline V gene lookup returns CDR1 MNHNS and CDR2 SASEGT. CDR3 sequence (DNA): TGTGCCAGCAGACTGGTGTTCGGGGCTCAGCCCCAGCATTTT. Translating gives CASRLVFGAQPQHF.

This clonotype was found many times. V usage is TRBV12-3 or TRBV12-4 and J usage is TRBJ1-2, with 7 bases identical to TRBD1. V lost 5 bases to trimming and J lost 3 bases; unmatched junction nucleotides: 6. This CDR3 comprises 14 residues. The CDR3 bases are TGTGCCAGCAGTCCAAGACAGGGCCACTATGGCTACACCTTC. This encodes CASSPRQGHYGYTF.

This clonotype was picked up many times. The gene calls are TRBV28 and TRBJ1-2; D gene unclear. CDR1 is MDHEN, CDR2 SYDVKM, per germline. V was trimmed by 3 bases and J by 4 bases, leaving 6 bases between them. The CDR3 is made up of 12 amino acids. The CDR3 loop reads CASSLKGYGYTF. CDR3 nucleotides: TGTGCCAGCAGTTTGAAAGGCTATGGCTACACCTTC.

Many counts were recorded for this clonotype. The rearrangement links TRBV20-1 to TRBJ1-2; 7 nucleotides align to TRBD1. Trimming removed 7 bases from V and 0 bases from J; junction bases left unmatched: 14. The CDR3 contains 16 residues. Per the germline V gene, CDR1 is DFQATT and CDR2 is SNEGSKA (reference sequence). DNA for the CDR3: TGCAGTGTGGAGGGGACAGCACGACTAGCTAACTATGGCTACACCTTC. Translating it yields CSVEGTARLANYGYTF.

This clonotype showed up just once. V and J are TRBV28 and TRBJ2-7; TRBD2 matches 9 bases. V lost 3 bases and J lost 7; bases outside the gene matches: 10. Germline V gives CDR1 MDHEN, CDR2 SYDVKM. This CDR3 is 15 amino acids long. As DNA, the CDR3 is TGTGCCAGCAGTTTCAGGACTAGCGTCTTACGGGAGCAGTACTTC. This gives the protein CASSFRTSVLREQYF.

This chain connects TRBV27 to TRBJ2-7; 9 positions agree with TRBD2. V lost 8 bases to trimming and J lost 5 bases; unmatched junction nucleotides: 13. The CDR3 is 15 residues long. The germline V gene has CDR1 MNHEY and CDR2 SMNVEV (reference sequence). CDR3 DNA: TGTGCCAGCCAACCTATAGCGGGAGTTACTAACGAGCAGTACTTC. It specifies CASQPIAGVTNEQYF.

The chain carries TRBV11-2 and TRBJ1-5; TRBD1 is a possible D gene (6 bases). CDR3 size: 16 residues. Deletions cut 1 base from V and 1 base from J, with 11 bases between. In germline, CDR1 is SGHAT, CDR2 FQNNGV. The CDR3 DNA reads TGTGCCAGCAGCTTAGGTTGGGGGGCGAGCAATCAGCCCCAGCATTTT. Its translation: CASSLGWGASNQPQHF.

The sample holds many counts of this clonotype. CDR3 DNA sequence: TGTGCCAGCAGTTCACAGGCATTGGGGGGCTACACCTTC. This translates into CASSSQALGGYTF. This chain links TRBV28 with TRBJ1-2, with a weak D call TRBD1 (5 bases). The CDR3 consists of 13 residues. CDR1 is MDHEN, CDR2 SYDVKM, per germline. Deletions cut 4 bases from V and 8 bases from J, with 14 bases between.

The chain links TRBV9 to TRBJ2-3; D might be TRBD1 or TRBD2, each matching 5 bases. V lost 3 bases to trimming and J lost 7 bases, with 12 bases between them. CDR3 length: 13 amino acids. Per the germline V gene, CDR1 is SGDLS and CDR2 is YYNGEE. CDR3 in DNA: TGTGCCAGCAGCGGGGGACCCAGGCATACGCAGTATTTT. As protein: CASSGGPRHTQYF.

This clonotype was seen only once. The genes are TRBV7-3 and TRBJ2-7; the D call may be TRBD1 or TRBD2 (5 bases each). CDR3 size: 13 residues. The V and J ends lost 1 base and 5 bases respectively, with 9 bases between them. CDR1 and CDR2 from the germline V gene are SGHTA and FQGTGA. CDR3 DNA: TGTGCCAGCAGCTTAAGCAGGGACCACGAGCAGTACTTC. Amino acids: CASSLSRDHEQYF.

This clonotype was recorded many times. The V call is TRBV12-3 or TRBV12-4, the J call TRBJ1-2, with 7 bases identical to TRBD1. The CDR3 contains 14 residues. J lost 4 bases, V lost 6 bases, and 8 bases had no gene match. CDR3 protein: CASSLGQGVYGYTF. DNA of the CDR3: TGTGCCAGCAGCCTCGGTCAGGGGGTCTATGGCTACACCTTC.

This clonotype was recorded at least ten times. The chain has TRBV11-3 and TRBJ1-3; D gene unclear. CDR3 length equals 13 residues. CDR1 is SGHNT, CDR2 YENEEA, per germline. Trimming left V 1 base short and J 5 bases short, with 6 bases between. The CDR3: CASSLAWRNTIYF. The CDR3 coding sequence is TGTGCCAGCAGCTTAGCGTGGCGAAACACCATATATTTT. The entire variable domain, with the rest obtained from reference TRBV11-3 and TRBJ1-3, is as follows: EAGVVQSPRYKIIEKKQPVAFWCNPISGHNTLYWYLQNLGQGPELLIRYENEEAVDDSQLPKDRFSAERLKGVDSTLKIQPAELGDSAVYLCASSLAWRNTIYFGEGSWLTVV.